This T cell receptor (beta chain) was recovered during a study of siplizumab effects on memory and regulatory T cells. Overall study results and limits: Suppressive function of proliferating Tregs from siplizumab cultures was not confirmed.

V shed 3 bases and J shed 5 bases, with 21 bases lying between them. Germline V gene data show CDR1 as SGHTA and CDR2 as FQGTGA. The length of the CDR3 is 17 residues. Profiled with immunoSEQ multiplex PCR; TCRdb holds only in-frame clones, not every one. The sample comprises about 120,000 clones, around 94% of which are singletons, and around 1.5% rests with the top ten. This clone was counted a single time. The antigen is unknown. This sequence joins TRBV7-3 and TRBJ2-3, with D perhaps matching TRBD1 (6 bases). This TCR was recovered from a human donor in good health. The sequenced material came from non-Treg CD4+ T cells sorted from blood. The chain's CDR3 is CASSFHQPTGYGDTQYF. The CDR3 DNA follows: TGTGCCAGCAGCTTCCATCAACCCACAGGGTATGGAGATACGCAGTATTTT.